This TCR beta chain appears in the sequencing data of a study of PD-L1 blockade in urothelial cancer. TCRdb's table, derived via immunoSEQ multiplex PCR, lists solely in-frame clones and lacks some. This sample has tens of thousands of clones, with 82% found just once. As for this clone: The antigen is undetermined.

Study outcomes and limitations: Patients who had durable benefit saw their tumor-associated blood clones expand more at 3 weeks.

Pretreatment sampling and on-treatment sampling together yielded between 1 and 8 samples for each patient. The sample in question was PBMCs, obtained around atezolizumab (anti-PD-L1) treatment. This TCR was sampled from a man in his 70s with urothelial cancer.

The CDR3 nucleotides read TGTGCCAGCAGCTTGTCCACTAGGGCTAGCGGCAATGAGCAGTTCTTC. Protein product: CASSLSTRASGNEQFF. V gene TRBV5-8 combines with J gene TRBJ2-1, with 7 bases that match TRBD2. This CDR3 has 16 residues. After removal of 1 base from V and 6 bases from J, the junction contained 10 bases not matched to a gene. Germline V gives CDR1 SGHTS, CDR2 YDEGEE.